The 9 T cell receptor beta chains below come from one sample, sequenced in a study of T cell responses to AZD1222 COVID-19 vaccine. TCRdb's copy holds only in-frame clones and misses some; the assay was immunoSEQ multiplex PCR. The profile shows 120,000 to 150,000 clones, roughly nine tenths of them singletons. Sequenced material: peripheral blood, taken 28 days after the second AZD1222 dose. These TCRs come from an adult who received the AZD1222 COVID-19 vaccine.

The CDR3 coding sequence is TGTGCCAGCAGTGATGTCTGGCGGGTGAACACTGAAGCTTTCTTT. Translating gives CASSDVWRVNTEAFF. V usage is TRBV2 and J usage is TRBJ1-1; D gene ambiguous. The CDR3 sequence is 15 residues long. Per the germline V gene, CDR1 is SNHLY and CDR2 is FYNNEI. The V end was cut by 3 bases, the J end by 0 bases, with 11 bases between.

The table lists this clone with a count of one. The gene calls are TRBV6-5 and TRBJ2-7; TRBD2 is a possible D gene (5 bases). Trimming cost V 0 bases and J 7 bases, with 19 bases left between them. The CDR3 has 16 residues. Germline V gives CDR1 MNHEY, CDR2 SVGAGI. The CDR3 sequence is CASSYSARPGPGEQYF. In DNA form, the CDR3 reads TGTGCCAGCAGTTACTCGGCCCGACCGGGTCCGGGGGAGCAGTACTTC.

The rearrangement links TRBV5-4 to TRBJ1-2; maybe TRBD1 (6 bases). The CDR3 is 15 residues long. The germline gives CDR1 SGHNT, CDR2 YYREEE (reference sequence). V dropped 2 bases and J dropped 1 base, with 12 bases sitting between them. The CDR3 DNA follows: TGTGCCAGCAGCTTAGGACAGAGCATTAACTATGGCTACACCTTC. Its protein is CASSLGQSINYGYTF.

The chain links TRBV18 to TRBJ1-5; D unclear. Trimming left V 3 bases short and J 0 bases short, with 6 bases between. From germline, CDR1 is KGHSH and CDR2 LQKENI. This CDR3 has 14 amino acids. Here the CDR3 reads CASSPTDSNQPQHF. Written as DNA, the CDR3 is TGTGCCAGCTCACCGACGGATAGCAATCAGCCCCAGCATTTT. The complete variable domain, with remaining parts taken from reference TRBV18 and TRBJ1-5, reads NAGVMQNPRHLVRRRGQEARLRCSPMKGHSHVYWYRQLPEEGLKFMVYLQKENIIDESGMPKERFSAEFPKEGPSILRIQQVVRGDSAAYFCASSPTDSNQPQHFGDGTRLSIL.

The chain combines TRBV28 with TRBJ2-1, with 8 bases aligning to TRBD1. There are 14 residues in the CDR3. V lost 7 bases to trimming and J lost 5 bases; unmatched junction nucleotides: 7. The germline V gene has CDR1 MDHEN and CDR2 SYDVKM. CDR3 in DNA: TGTGCCAGCACCGTCGGGACAGGACACAATGAGCAGTTCTTC. This translates into CASTVGTGHNEQFF. Variable domain in full (rest from reference TRBV28 and TRBJ2-1): DVKVTQSSRYLVKRTGEKVFLECVQDMDHENMFWYRQDPGLGLRLIYFSYDVKMKEKGDIPEGYSVSREKKERFSLILESASTNQTSMYLCASTVGTGHNEQFFGPGTRLTVL.

This clone has a single count. J is TRBJ2-1 and V is TRBV4-3; D uncertain. The CDR3 is 14 residues long. The germline V gene encodes CDR1 LGHNA and CDR2 YSLEER. V was pared by 0 bases and J by 3 bases, with 6 bases between. CDR3 in amino acids: CASSQEVGYNEQFF. The CDR3 region has the DNA TGCGCCAGCAGCCAAGAGGTAGGCTACAATGAGCAGTTCTTC.

The chain joins TRBV7-8 to TRBJ1-3; D is uncertain. Per the germline V gene, CDR1 is SGHVS and CDR2 is FQNEAQ. The V end was cut by 4 bases, the J end by 0 bases, with 7 bases between. The CDR3 has 14 amino acids. CDR3 loop: CASSSYNSGNTIYF. The CDR3, as DNA: TGTGCCAGCAGCTCGTACAACTCTGGAAACACCATATATTTT.

The chain is built from TRBV6-6 and TRBJ2-7, with 10 bases identical to TRBD2. This CDR3 has 16 amino acids. Trimming at V came to 6 bases and at J to 3 bases, leaving 11 bases not matched to a gene. From germline, CDR1 is MNHNY and CDR2 SVGAGI (reference sequence). The CDR3 spells CASRNEGAGGGYEQYF. DNA for the CDR3: TGTGCCAGCAGAAACGAAGGAGCGGGAGGGGGCTACGAGCAGTACTTC.

The chain has TRBV9 and TRBJ1-2; TRBD1 matches at 7 bases. Germline values: CDR1 SGDLS, CDR2 YYNGEE. This CDR3 comprises 16 residues. The junction had 9 bases not matched to a gene; V was cut back by 0 bases and J by 4 bases. The CDR3 nucleotides are TGTGCCAGCAGCGTAGTTCCCAGGGGGGACGGCTATGGCTACACCTTC. Translating gives CASSVVPRGDGYGYTF.